The rows below give T cell receptor beta chains drawn from one sample of a study of blood T cell repertoires in COVID-19. Some clones are missing from TCRdb's copy, which holds only in-frame ones; the method was immunoSEQ multiplex PCR. The table has fewer than 650,000 clones, roughly nine tenths seen once. Sequenced material: peripheral blood. The receptors shown here come from a woman between 50 and 59 years old with COVID-19, enrolled during active disease. CDR3s include the opening cysteine and the closing phenylalanine or tryptophan. The D gene is left open where the match is weak. A clone size is listed for some rows: how often the clone was seen (once, few, many), or a class if it is expanded.

CDR3: CASSLSSGGWETQYF
DNA: TGTGCCAGCAGCTTAAGTAGCGGGGGATGGGAGACCCAGTACTTC
J: TRBJ2-5
size: NA
V: TRBV7-7
D: TRBD2

CDR3: CASSPRSSLKGNEQFF
DNA: TGTGCCAGCTCACCACGTTCGTCCCTCAAGGGGAATGAGCAGTTCTTC
J: TRBJ2-1
size: once
V: TRBV18
D: NA

CDR3: CASSSAGGFPYEQYF
DNA: TGTGCCAGCAGCTCAGCAGGGGGATTCCCCTACGAGCAGTACTTC
J: TRBJ2-7
size: NA
V: TRBV5-4
D: TRBD1

CDR3: CASSRGTADEQYF
DNA: TGCGCCAGTTCACGGGGTACGGCCGACGAGCAGTACTTC
J: TRBJ2-7
size: NA
V: TRBV10-1
D: NA

CDR3: CASSIGTGAGEKLFF
DNA: TGTGCCAGTAGTATCGGGACAGGGGCCGGTGAAAAACTGTTTTTT
J: TRBJ1-4
size: NA
V: TRBV19
D: TRBD1

CDR3: CASGLVVDRAAEAFF
DNA: TGTGCTAGTGGTTTGGTCGTGGACAGGGCGGCTGAAGCTTTCTTT
J: TRBJ1-1
size: NA
V: TRBV12-5
D: TRBD1

CDR3: CASSQGSLNTGELFF
DNA: TGTGCCAGCAGCCAAGGTTCCTTAAACACCGGGGAGCTGTTTTTT
J: TRBJ2-2
size: few
V: TRBV3-1/TRBV3-2
D: NA

CDR3: CASSSQRLAGGNTQYF
DNA: TGTGCCAGTAGTTCTCAGAGACTAGCGGGGGGGAATACGCAGTATTTT
J: TRBJ2-3
size: NA
V: TRBV19
D: TRBD2

CDR3: CASSQKDRGSGYEQYF
DNA: TGTGCCAGCAGCCAAAAAGACCGCGGCTCGGGATACGAGCAGTACTTC
J: TRBJ2-7
size: NA
V: TRBV11-2
D: NA

CDR3: CAISEWGGATEAFF
DNA: TGTGCCATCAGTGAGTGGGGGGGAGCCACTGAAGCTTTCTTT
J: TRBJ1-1
size: NA
V: TRBV10-3
D: NA

CDR3: CASPKEVSYEQYF
DNA: TGTGCCAGCCCCAAGGAGGTCTCCTACGAGCAGTACTTC
J: TRBJ2-7
size: NA
V: TRBV11-3
D: NA

CDR3: CASSRGSYGYTF
DNA: TGTGCCAGCAGTCGCGGGTCCTATGGCTACACCTTC
J: TRBJ1-2
size: few
V: TRBV27
D: NA

CDR3: CSASRRGGGPSETQYF
DNA: TGCAGTGCTAGTCGGCGGGGCGGGGGGCCTTCAGAGACCCAGTACTTC
J: TRBJ2-5
size: NA
V: TRBV20-1
D: TRBD2

CDR3: CASSPREQGAEGYTF
DNA: TGTGCCAGCAGTCCCAGGGAACAGGGCGCGGAAGGCTACACCTTC
J: TRBJ1-2
size: NA
V: TRBV6-5
D: NA

CDR3: CASSGQGRGTEAFF
DNA: TGTGCCAGCAGCGGACAGGGGAGGGGCACTGAAGCTTTCTTT
J: TRBJ1-1
size: NA
V: TRBV9
D: TRBD1

CDR3: CSAGTGGNTEAFF
DNA: TGCAGCGCCGGGACAGGGGGAAACACTGAAGCTTTCTTT
J: TRBJ1-1
size: NA
V: TRBV29-1
D: TRBD1

CDR3: CAWDTGTTYTDTQYF
DNA: TGTGCCTGGGACACCGGGACTACGTATACAGATACGCAGTATTTT
J: TRBJ2-3
size: NA
V: TRBV30
D: TRBD2

CDR3: CATTPGRFISGNTIYF
DNA: TGTGCCACCACCCCGGGAAGGTTCATCTCTGGAAACACCATATATTTT
J: TRBJ1-3
size: NA
V: TRBV7-8
D: NA

CDR3: CASGPGTDSETQYF
DNA: TGTGCTAGTGGGCCCGGGACAGATTCGGAGACCCAGTACTTC
J: TRBJ2-5
size: NA
V: TRBV12-5
D: TRBD1

CDR3: CASSFRVAGGADTQYF
DNA: TGCGCCAGCAGCTTTCGTGTTGCGGGGGGAGCAGATACGCAGTATTTT
J: TRBJ2-3
size: once
V: TRBV5-1
D: TRBD2

CDR3: CASSLSGSGNTIYF
DNA: TGTGCCAGCAGTTTATCGGGATCAGGAAACACCATATATTTT
J: TRBJ1-3
size: once
V: TRBV6-5
D: NA

CDR3: CASSGDSSNQPQHF
DNA: TGTGCCAGCAGCGGGGACAGTAGCAATCAGCCCCAGCATTTT
J: TRBJ1-5
size: NA
V: TRBV9
D: TRBD1

CDR3: CASSPGQGRSPLHF
DNA: TGTGCCAGCAGCCCCGGACAGGGTCGGTCACCCCTCCACTTT
J: TRBJ1-6
size: NA
V: TRBV7-9
D: TRBD1